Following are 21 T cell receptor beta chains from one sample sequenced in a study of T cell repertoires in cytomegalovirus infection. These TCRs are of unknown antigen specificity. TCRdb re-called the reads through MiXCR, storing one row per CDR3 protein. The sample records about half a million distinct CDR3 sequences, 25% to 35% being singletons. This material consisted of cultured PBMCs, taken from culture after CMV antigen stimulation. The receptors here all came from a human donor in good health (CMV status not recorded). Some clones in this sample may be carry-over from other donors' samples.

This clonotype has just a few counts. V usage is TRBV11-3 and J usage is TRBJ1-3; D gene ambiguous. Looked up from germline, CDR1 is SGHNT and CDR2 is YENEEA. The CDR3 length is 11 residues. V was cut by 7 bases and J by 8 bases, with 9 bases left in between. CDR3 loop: CASTSIDTIYF. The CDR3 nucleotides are TGTGCCAGCACCTCCATCGACACCATATATTTT.

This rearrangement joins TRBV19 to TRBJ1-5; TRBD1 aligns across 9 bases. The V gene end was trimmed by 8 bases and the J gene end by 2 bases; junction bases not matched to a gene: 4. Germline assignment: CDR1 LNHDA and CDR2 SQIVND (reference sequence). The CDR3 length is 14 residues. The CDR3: CASGTGLGNQPQHF. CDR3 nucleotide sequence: TGTGCCAGTGGGACAGGGTTGGGCAATCAGCCCCAGCATTTT.

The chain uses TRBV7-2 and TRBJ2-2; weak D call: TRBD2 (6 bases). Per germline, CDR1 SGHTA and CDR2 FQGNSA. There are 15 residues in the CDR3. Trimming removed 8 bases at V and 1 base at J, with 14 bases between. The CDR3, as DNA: TGTGCCAGCCTCCATCGAGCGGGGAACACCGGGGAGCTGTTTTTT. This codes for CASLHRAGNTGELFF. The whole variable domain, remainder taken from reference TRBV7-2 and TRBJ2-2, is GAGVSQSPSNKVTEKGKDVELRCDPISGHTALYWYRQSLGQGLEFLIYFQGNSAPDKSGLPSDRFSAERTGGSVSTLTIQRTQQEDSAVYLCASLHRAGNTGELFFGEGSRLTVL.

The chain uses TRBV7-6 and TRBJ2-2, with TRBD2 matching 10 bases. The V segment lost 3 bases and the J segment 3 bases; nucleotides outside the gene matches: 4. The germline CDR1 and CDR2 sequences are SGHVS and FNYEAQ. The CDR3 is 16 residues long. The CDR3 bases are TGTGCCAGCAGCTTTCGGCTAGCGGGAGACACCGGGGAGCTGTTTTTT. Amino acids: CASSFRLAGDTGELFF.

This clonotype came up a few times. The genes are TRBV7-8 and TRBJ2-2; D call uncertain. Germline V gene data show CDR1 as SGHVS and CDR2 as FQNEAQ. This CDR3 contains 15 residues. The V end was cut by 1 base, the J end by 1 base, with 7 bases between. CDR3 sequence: CASSLGRWNTGELFF. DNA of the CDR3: TGTGCCAGCAGCTTAGGCCGGTGGAACACCGGGGAGCTGTTTTTT.

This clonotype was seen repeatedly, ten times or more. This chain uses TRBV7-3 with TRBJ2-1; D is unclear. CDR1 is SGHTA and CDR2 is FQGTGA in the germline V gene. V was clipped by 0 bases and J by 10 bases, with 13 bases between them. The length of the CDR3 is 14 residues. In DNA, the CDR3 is TGTGCCAGCAGCTTAACCACTGGTCCCGGGGAGCAGTTCTTC. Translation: CASSLTTGPGEQFF.

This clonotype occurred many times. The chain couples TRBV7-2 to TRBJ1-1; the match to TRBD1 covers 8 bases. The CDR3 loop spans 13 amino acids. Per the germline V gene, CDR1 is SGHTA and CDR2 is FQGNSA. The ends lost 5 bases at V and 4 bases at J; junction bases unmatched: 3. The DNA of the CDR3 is TGTGCCAGCAGCCGAGACAGGGGCACTGAAGCTTTCTTT. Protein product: CASSRDRGTEAFF.

For the CDR3, the DNA is TGTGCCAGCACTGAGGAGGGCTCCTACAATGAGCAGTTCTTC. It specifies CASTEEGSYNEQFF. The V call is TRBV27, the J call TRBJ2-1; TRBD2 might be the D (6 bases). The CDR3 extends over 14 amino acids. The germline V and J ends were trimmed by 7 bases and 0 bases, with 10 bases remaining between them. The V gene's germline CDR1 is MNHEY and CDR2 SMNVEV (reference sequence).

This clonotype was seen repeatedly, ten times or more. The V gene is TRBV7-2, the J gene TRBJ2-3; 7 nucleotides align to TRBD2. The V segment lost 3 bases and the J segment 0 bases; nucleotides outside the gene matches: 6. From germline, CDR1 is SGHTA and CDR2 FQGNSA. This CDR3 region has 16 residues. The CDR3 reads CASSLSVLASTDTQYF. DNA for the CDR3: TGTGCCAGCAGCTTGTCTGTACTAGCGAGCACAGATACGCAGTATTTT.

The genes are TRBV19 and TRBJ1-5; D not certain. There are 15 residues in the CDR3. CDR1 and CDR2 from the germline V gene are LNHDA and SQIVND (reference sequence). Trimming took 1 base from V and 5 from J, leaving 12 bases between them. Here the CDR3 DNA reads TGTGCCAGTAGTATAGCGAGTGGAGGGTATCAGCCCCAGCATTTT. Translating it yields CASSIASGGYQPQHF.

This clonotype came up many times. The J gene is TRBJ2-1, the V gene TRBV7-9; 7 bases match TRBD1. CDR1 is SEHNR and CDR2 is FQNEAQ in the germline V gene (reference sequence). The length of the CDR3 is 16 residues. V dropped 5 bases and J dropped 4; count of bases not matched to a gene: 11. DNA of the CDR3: TGTGCCAGCAGCCCACCGTGGGACAGCTTATACAATGAGCAGTTCTTC. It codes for CASSPPWDSLYNEQFF.

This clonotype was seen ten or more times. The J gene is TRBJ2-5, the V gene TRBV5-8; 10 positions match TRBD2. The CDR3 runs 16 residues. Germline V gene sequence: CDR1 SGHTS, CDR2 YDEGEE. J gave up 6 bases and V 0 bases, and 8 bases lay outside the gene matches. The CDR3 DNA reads TGTGCCAGCAGCTTGGCGGCGGGGACTAGCGTGCAGACCCAGTACTTC. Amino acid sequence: CASSLAAGTSVQTQYF.

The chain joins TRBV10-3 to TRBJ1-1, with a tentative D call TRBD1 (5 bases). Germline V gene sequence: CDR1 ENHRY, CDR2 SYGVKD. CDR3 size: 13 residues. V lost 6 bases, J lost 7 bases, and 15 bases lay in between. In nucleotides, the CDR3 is TGTGCCATCAGCTCGGGGCGGGAAATTGAAGCTTTCTTT. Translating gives CAISSGREIEAFF.

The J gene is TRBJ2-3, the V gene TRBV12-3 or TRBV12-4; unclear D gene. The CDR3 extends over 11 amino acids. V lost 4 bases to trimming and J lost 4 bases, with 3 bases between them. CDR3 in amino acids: CASSWADTQYF. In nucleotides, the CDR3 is TGTGCCAGCAGTTGGGCAGATACGCAGTATTTT.

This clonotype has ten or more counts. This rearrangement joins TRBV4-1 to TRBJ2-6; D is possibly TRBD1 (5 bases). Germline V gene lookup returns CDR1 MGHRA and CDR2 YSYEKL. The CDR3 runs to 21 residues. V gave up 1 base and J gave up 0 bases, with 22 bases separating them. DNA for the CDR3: TGCGCCAGCAGCCAAGTCCGCGCCAGGGAATCTGTAGGCTCTGGGGCCAACGTCCTGACTTTC. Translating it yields CASSQVRARESVGSGANVLTF.

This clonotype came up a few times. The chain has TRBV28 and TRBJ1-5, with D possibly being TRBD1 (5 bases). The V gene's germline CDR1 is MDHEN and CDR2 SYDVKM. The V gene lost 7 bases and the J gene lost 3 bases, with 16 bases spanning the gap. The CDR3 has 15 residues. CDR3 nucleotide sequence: TGTGCCAGCACTCGGTGGGGGGTCTTCAATCAGCCCCAGCATTTT. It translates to CASTRWGVFNQPQHF.

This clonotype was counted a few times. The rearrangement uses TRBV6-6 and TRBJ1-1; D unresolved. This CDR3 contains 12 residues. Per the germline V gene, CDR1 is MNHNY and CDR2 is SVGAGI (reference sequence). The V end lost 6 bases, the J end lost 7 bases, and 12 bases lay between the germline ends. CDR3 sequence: CASRGYNLEAFF. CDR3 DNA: TGTGCCAGCAGGGGGTATAACCTTGAAGCTTTCTTT.

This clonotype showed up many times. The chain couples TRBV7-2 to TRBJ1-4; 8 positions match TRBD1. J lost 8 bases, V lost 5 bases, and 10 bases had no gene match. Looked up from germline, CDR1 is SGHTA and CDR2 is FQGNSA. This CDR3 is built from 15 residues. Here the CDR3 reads CASSVNRGLGEKLFF. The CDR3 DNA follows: TGTGCCAGCAGCGTCAACAGGGGGTTGGGAGAAAAACTGTTTTTT.

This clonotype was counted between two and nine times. The CDR3 DNA is TGTGCCAGCAGCTTGGTGGGGGGAGGCTACAATGAGCAGTTCTTC. Its protein is CASSLVGGGYNEQFF. The chain employs TRBV5-4 and TRBJ2-1; possible D gene TRBD2, 6 bases. V was pared by 0 bases and J by 3 bases, with 10 bases between. The CDR3 contains 15 residues. Germline CDR1 SGHNT, CDR2 YYREEE (reference sequence).

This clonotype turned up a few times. In DNA form, the CDR3 reads TGTGCCAGCAGCTTAACTGACGCCCGGGGGACGCAGTATTTT. It encodes CASSLTDARGTQYF. The J gene is TRBJ2-3, the V gene TRBV7-2; maybe TRBD2 (6 bases). Germline loops: CDR1 SGHTA, CDR2 FQGNSA. The germline V and J ends were trimmed by 2 bases and 9 bases, with 15 bases remaining between them. This CDR3 is 14 amino acids long.

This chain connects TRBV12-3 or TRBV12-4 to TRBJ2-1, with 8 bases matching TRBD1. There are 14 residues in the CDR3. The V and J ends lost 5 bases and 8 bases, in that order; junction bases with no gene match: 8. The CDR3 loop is CASSTGGFGDEQFF. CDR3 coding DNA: TGTGCCAGCAGTACAGGGGGGTTCGGCGATGAGCAGTTCTTC.